The TCR beta chain under discussion was sequenced for a study of PD-L1 blockade in urothelial cancer. V dropped 2 bases and J dropped 7 bases, with 5 bases sitting between them. The length of the CDR3 is 11 residues. The germline V gene encodes CDR1 MGHDK and CDR2 SYGVNS. TCRdb's table, derived via immunoSEQ multiplex PCR, lists solely in-frame clones and lacks some. The sample includes roughly 100,000 clones, around four fifths of them seen just once. Sample time point: peripheral blood 6 weeks after treatment start. The sequences come from PBMCs, collected around atezolizumab (anti-PD-L1) treatment. The receptor was derived from a man aged 65 to 79 with urothelial cancer. The chain carries TRBV25-1 and TRBJ1-1; D unclear. The CDR3 loop is CASSEGLEAFF. In DNA form, the CDR3 reads TGTGCCAGCAGTGAAGGACTTGAAGCTTTCTTT.